One sample yielded the 2 T cell receptor beta chains listed below, sequenced in a study of blood T cell repertoires in COVID-19. Sequencing was performed with immunoSEQ multiplex PCR; in TCRdb, only in-frame clones are kept and a portion is missing. This sample carries some 310,000 clones, about 90% of them seen once, and the ten largest clones take 2.9%. The sample consisted of peripheral blood. The receptors were sampled from a woman aged 25 to 45 with COVID-19, enrolled during active disease.

This sequence joins TRBV27 and TRBJ2-1; D may be TRBD2 (6 bases). V was shortened by 4 bases and J by 9 bases, with 13 bases between the two germline ends. The CDR3 loop spans 13 amino acids. Looked up from germline, CDR1 is MNHEY and CDR2 is SMNVEV (reference sequence). This CDR3 reads CASSYGGYGEQFF. The CDR3, as DNA: TGTGCCAGCAGTTACGGGGGTTATGGTGAGCAGTTCTTC.

This clone appeared a single time. The chain carries TRBV20-1 and TRBJ2-2, with 7 bases lining up with TRBD2. V dropped 3 bases and J dropped 1; count of bases not matched to a gene: 2. This CDR3 is 14 amino acids long. Germline-derived CDR1 and CDR2 are DFQATT and SNEGSKA (reference sequence). The CDR3 sequence is CSASRGGNTGELFF. The CDR3 coding sequence is TGCAGTGCTAGTCGCGGGGGGAACACCGGGGAGCTGTTTTTT.